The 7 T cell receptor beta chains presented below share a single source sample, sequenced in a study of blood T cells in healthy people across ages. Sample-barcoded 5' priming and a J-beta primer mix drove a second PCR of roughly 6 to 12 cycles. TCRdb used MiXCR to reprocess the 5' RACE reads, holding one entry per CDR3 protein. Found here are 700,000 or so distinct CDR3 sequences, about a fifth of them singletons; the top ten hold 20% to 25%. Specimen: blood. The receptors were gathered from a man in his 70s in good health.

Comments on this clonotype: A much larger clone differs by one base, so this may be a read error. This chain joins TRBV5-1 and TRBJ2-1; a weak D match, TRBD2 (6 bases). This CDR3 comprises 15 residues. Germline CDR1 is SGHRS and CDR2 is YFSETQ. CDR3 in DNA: TGCGCCAGCAGCACCGGGGGAGGATCCTACAAGGAGCAGTTCTTC. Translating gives CASSTGGGSYKEQFF.

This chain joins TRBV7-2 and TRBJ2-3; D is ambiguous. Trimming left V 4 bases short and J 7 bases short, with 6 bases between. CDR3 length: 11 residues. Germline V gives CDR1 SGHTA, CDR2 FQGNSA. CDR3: CASSSPYTQYF. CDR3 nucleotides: TGTGCCAGCAGCTCTCCCTATACGCAGTATTTT.

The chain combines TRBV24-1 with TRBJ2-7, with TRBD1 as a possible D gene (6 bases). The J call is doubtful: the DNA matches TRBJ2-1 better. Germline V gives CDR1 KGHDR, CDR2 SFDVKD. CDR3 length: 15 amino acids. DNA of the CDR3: TGTGCCACCAGTGCCCCCGGACAGCGTAACAATGAGCAGTTCTTC. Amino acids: CATSAPGQRNNEQFF.

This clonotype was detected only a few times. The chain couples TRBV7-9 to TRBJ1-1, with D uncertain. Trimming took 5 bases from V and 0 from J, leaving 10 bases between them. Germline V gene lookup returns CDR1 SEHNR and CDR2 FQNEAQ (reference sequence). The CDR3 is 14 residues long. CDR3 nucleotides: TGTGCCAGCAGCCCTAAATCCCTGAACACTGAAGCTTTCTTT. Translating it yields CASSPKSLNTEAFF.

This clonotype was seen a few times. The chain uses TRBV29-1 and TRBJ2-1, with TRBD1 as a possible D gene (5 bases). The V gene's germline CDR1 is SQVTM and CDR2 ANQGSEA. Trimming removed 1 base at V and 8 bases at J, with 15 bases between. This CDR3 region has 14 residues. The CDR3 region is CSVEGGRAGDEQFF. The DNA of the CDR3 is TGCAGCGTTGAAGGGGGCAGGGCTGGGGATGAGCAGTTCTTC.

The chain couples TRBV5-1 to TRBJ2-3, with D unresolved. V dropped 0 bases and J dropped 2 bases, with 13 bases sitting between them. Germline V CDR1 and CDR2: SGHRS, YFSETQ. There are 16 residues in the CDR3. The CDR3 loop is CASSLDGTPDTDTQYF. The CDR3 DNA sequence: TGCGCCAGCAGCTTGGATGGCACCCCCGACACAGATACGCAGTATTTT.

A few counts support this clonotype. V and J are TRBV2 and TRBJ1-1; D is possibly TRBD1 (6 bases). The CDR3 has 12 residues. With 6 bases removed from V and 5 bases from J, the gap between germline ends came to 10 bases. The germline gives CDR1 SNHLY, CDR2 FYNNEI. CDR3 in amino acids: CASSVTGTEAFF. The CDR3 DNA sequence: TGTGCCAGCAGCGTTACAGGGACTGAAGCTTTCTTT.